These 27 T cell receptor beta chains were all obtained from the same sample, sequenced in a study of Graves' ophthalmopathy and Graves' hyperthyroidism. Amplification from RNA transcripts yielded the TCR beta CDR3 regions. First-round RT-PCR with HTBI primers preceded a second-round multiplex PCR. TCRdb redid the calling of the multiplex PCR reads with MiXCR, one entry per CDR3 protein. The table has under 350,000 distinct CDR3 sequences, roughly a sixth seen once; the top ten hold about 12%. Sequencing was performed on peripheral blood. The receptors derive from an adult man with Graves' ophthalmopathy.

About this clonotype: This sequence may be a read error, since a much larger clone differs from it by one base. This chain connects TRBV2 to TRBJ2-7; either TRBD1 or TRBD2 may fit D (5 bases each). The CDR3 totals 13 residues. The V end lost 9 bases, the J end lost 3 bases, and 15 bases lay between the germline ends. The germline gives CDR1 SNHLY, CDR2 FYNNEI. The CDR3 protein is CASAPGAHYEQYF. DNA for the CDR3: TGTGCCAGTGCGCCCGGGGCACACTACGAGCAGTACTTC. Full variable domain (rest looked up from reference TRBV2 and TRBJ2-7): EPEVTQTPSHQVTQMGQEVILRCVPISNHLYFYWYRQILGQKVEFLVSFYNNEISEKSEIFDDQFSVERPDGSNFTLKIRSTKLEDSAMYFCASAPGAHYEQYFGPGTRLTVT.

The table lists this clonotype with a few counts. The V and J genes are TRBV30 and TRBJ2-7, with TRBD1 identical over 9 bases. Unmatched junction bases numbered 11, after V lost 2 bases and J lost 6 bases. CDR1 is GTSNPN, CDR2 SVGIG, per germline (reference sequence). The CDR3 is 15 amino acids. The CDR3 sequence is CAWSRPGTGSSEQYF. The CDR3 region has the DNA TGTGCCTGGAGTCGCCCCGGGACAGGGAGCAGCGAGCAGTACTTC.

The rearrangement uses TRBV28 and TRBJ2-7; TRBD1 matches 9 bases. CDR1 is MDHEN, CDR2 SYDVKM, per germline. This CDR3 spans 16 amino acids. Trimming took 5 bases from V and 5 from J; bases not matched to a gene: 13. The CDR3 nucleotides are TGTGCCAGCAGTAGTCAACCGGGACAGGGCAATCACGAGCAGTACTTC. Translation gives CASSSQPGQGNHEQYF.

The table lists this clonotype with many counts. The rearrangement uses TRBV20-1 and TRBJ2-5; perhaps TRBD1 as D (5 bases). The germline gives CDR1 DFQATT, CDR2 SNEGSKA (reference sequence). V was clipped by 3 bases and J by 1 base, with 12 bases between them. The CDR3 is 14 amino acids. Here the CDR3 DNA reads TGCAGTGCTAGGACTCCCCAGGGCCAAGAGACCCAGTACTTC. Residues: CSARTPQGQETQYF.

This clonotype was recorded many times. This chain connects TRBV28 to TRBJ1-6; tentatively, D is TRBD1 (5 bases). This CDR3 has 18 amino acids. The germline V gene has CDR1 MDHEN and CDR2 SYDVKM. V was shortened by 3 bases and J by 0 bases, with 15 bases between the two germline ends. This CDR3 is CASSLPDTDSSYNSPLHF. DNA for the CDR3: TGTGCCAGCAGTTTGCCGGACACCGATAGCTCCTATAATTCACCCCTCCACTTT. The full variable domain, in which reference TRBV28 and TRBJ1-6 provide the parts outside the CDR3, is DVKVTQSSRYLVKRTGEKVFLECVQDMDHENMFWYRQDPGLGLRLIYFSYDVKMKEKGDIPEGYSVSREKKERFSLILESASTNQTSMYLCASSLPDTDSSYNSPLHFGNGTRLTVT.

This clonotype came up many times. The chain links TRBV20-1 to TRBJ2-7; TRBD2 matches at 8 bases. Germline CDR1 is DFQATT and CDR2 is SNEGSKA (reference sequence). The CDR3 loop spans 13 amino acids. V lost 6 bases to trimming and J lost 5 bases; unmatched junction nucleotides: 9. The CDR3 bases are TGCAGTGCGCTGCGGGGGGCCCTCGACGAGCAGTACTTC. Translated, it gives CSALRGALDEQYF.

In its sample, this clonotype was seen many times. The chain is built from TRBV6-1 and TRBJ2-4, with D perhaps matching TRBD1 or TRBD2 (5 bases each). Trimming took 7 bases from V and 5 from J, leaving 24 bases between them. Germline-derived CDR1 and CDR2 are MNHNS and SASEGT. The CDR3 is 17 amino acids. Written as DNA, the CDR3 is TGTGCCAGCAAGAAGGGACCCGGTTACTTGTGGGAAAACATTCAGTACTTC. Translation gives CASKKGPGYLWENIQYF.

This chain joins TRBV28 and TRBJ2-7; 10 positions match TRBD2. This CDR3 comprises 14 residues. Germline V gene sequence: CDR1 MDHEN, CDR2 SYDVKM. J gave up 2 bases and V 7 bases, and 5 bases lay outside the gene matches. In DNA form, the CDR3 reads TGTGCCAGCAAAAGGACTAGCGGTGCCTACGAGCAGTACTTC. As protein: CASKRTSGAYEQYF.

This clonotype was seen many times. V is TRBV4-3 and J is TRBJ1-2; D gene uncertain. V lost 0 bases, J lost 5 bases, and 13 bases lay in between. Germline CDR1 LGHNA, CDR2 YSLEER. CDR3 length: 15 amino acids. The CDR3 DNA follows: TGCGCCAGCAGCCAAGATCTGTGGACTATATATGGCTACACCTTC. This codes for CASSQDLWTIYGYTF.

There are many counts of this clonotype. The chain couples TRBV5-1 to TRBJ1-1, with 8 bases identical to TRBD1. This CDR3 spans 16 amino acids. Germline V gene data show CDR1 as SGHRS and CDR2 as YFSETQ. The junction had 7 bases not matched to a gene; V was cut back by 3 bases and J by 0 bases. CDR3 loop: CASSSTGGSMNTEAFF. The CDR3 coding sequence is TGCGCCAGCAGCTCAACAGGGGGTTCCATGAACACTGAAGCTTTCTTT.

In its sample, this clonotype was seen a few times. The rearrangement uses TRBV15 and TRBJ2-4; 8 positions agree with TRBD2. Germline V CDR1 and CDR2: LNHNV, YYDKDF (reference sequence). With V trimmed by 3 bases and J by 0 bases, 4 bases remained unmatched. This CDR3 has 16 residues. The CDR3 region has the DNA TGTGCCACCAGCAGTGGGCTAGCGGGAGCCAAAAACATTCAGTACTTC. Residues: CATSSGLAGAKNIQYF.

This clonotype was found a few times. This chain connects TRBV7-2 to TRBJ2-7; D unresolved. The CDR3 is 14 amino acids. From germline, CDR1 is SGHTA and CDR2 FQGNSA. V was pared by 5 bases and J by 1 base, with 12 bases between. CDR3 in amino acids: CASSPQRNSYEQYF. The CDR3 DNA reads TGTGCCAGCAGCCCACAACGGAATTCCTACGAGCAGTACTTC.

V usage is TRBV6-2 or TRBV6-3 and J usage is TRBJ1-1, with D possibly matching TRBD1 (6 bases). This CDR3 has 16 amino acids. Between the trimmed V and J ends, which lost 4 bases and 3 bases, there was a span of 18 bases. Germline-derived CDR1 and CDR2 are MNHEY and SVGEGT. CDR3 region: CASSFPPRGQDTEAFF. CDR3 bases: TGTGCCAGCAGTTTCCCCCCTCGGGGGCAGGACACTGAAGCTTTCTTT.

This clonotype was picked up many times. The chain combines TRBV12-3 or TRBV12-4 with TRBJ1-6; D gene uncertain. The CDR3 loop spans 13 amino acids. V dropped 5 bases and J dropped 9 bases, with 11 bases sitting between them. The CDR3 loop reads CASSLNPGSPLHF. The CDR3 DNA reads TGTGCCAGCAGTCTCAACCCCGGTTCACCCCTCCACTTT.

This clonotype came up many times. The chain combines TRBV29-1 with TRBJ2-4; 15 positions agree with TRBD2. The V and J ends lost 6 bases and 10 bases, in that order; junction bases with no gene match: 7. CDR3 length: 14 residues. The germline CDR1 and CDR2 sequences are SQVTM and ANQGSEA. CDR3 in DNA: TGCAGCGTCGACGGGACTAGCGGGGGGAAGATTCAGTACTTC. Protein sequence: CSVDGTSGGKIQYF. The full variable domain, rest sourced from reference TRBV29-1 and TRBJ2-4, is SAVISQKPSRDICQRGTSLTIQCQVDSQVTMMFWYRQQPGQSLTLIATANQGSEATYESGFVIDKFPISRPNLTFSTLTVSNMSPEDSSIYLCSVDGTSGGKIQYFGAGTRLSVL.

This clonotype was picked up one time. This may arise from a read error, as a much more abundant clone is one base away. Given the absence of the conserved phenylalanine or tryptophan at the CDR3 end, a read error is likely. The rearrangement uses TRBV20-1 and TRBJ1-5; D possibly corresponds to TRBD1 (5 bases). Germline V gene sequence: CDR1 DFQATT, CDR2 SNEGSKA (reference sequence). This CDR3 is built from 14 residues. Trimming took off 3 bases at V and 4 bases at J, with 13 bases between the two ends. The CDR3 DNA follows: TGCAGTGCTAGCACTGGACAAATTAATCAGCCCCAGCATCTT. This translates into CSASTGQINQPQHL.

In its sample, this clonotype was seen many times. This chain links TRBV6-1 with TRBJ2-5; D gene uncertain. CDR1 is MNHNS and CDR2 is SASEGT in the germline V gene. Trimming removed 5 bases at V and 9 bases at J, with 13 bases between. This CDR3 is built from 12 residues. The DNA for the CDR3 is TGTGCCAGCAGTCGACGAGAGTCAGCCCAGTACTTC. Translated, it gives CASSRRESAQYF.

This clonotype was found many times. The V gene is TRBV12-3 or TRBV12-4, the J gene TRBJ1-2; 11 nucleotides match TRBD1. With 1 base clipped from V and 6 bases from J, the junction kept 13 bases outside the gene matches. The length of the CDR3 is 18 residues. CDR3 coding DNA: TGTGCCAGCAGTTTAGACTTAGGACGGACAGGGGGCCCCGATGGCTACACCTTC. Translated, it gives CASSLDLGRTGGPDGYTF.

The chain has TRBV20-1 and TRBJ1-5; TRBD1 matches at 9 bases. V lost 6 bases and J lost 7; bases outside the gene matches: 10. This CDR3 comprises 14 residues. Looked up from germline, CDR1 is DFQATT and CDR2 is SNEGSKA (reference sequence). DNA of the CDR3: TGCAGTGCGCGGGACAGGGTCGGCAGCCAGCCCCAGCATTTT. Translated, it gives CSARDRVGSQPQHF.

The table lists this clonotype with many counts. V is TRBV29-1 and J is TRBJ1-1, with 9 nucleotides matching TRBD1. The CDR3 has 12 residues. Germline assignment: CDR1 SQVTM and CDR2 ANQGSEA. V dropped 6 bases and J dropped 3; count of bases not matched to a gene: 2. The CDR3 protein is CSVRDRDTEAFF. DNA for the CDR3: TGCAGCGTCCGGGACAGGGACACTGAAGCTTTCTTT.

On this clonotype itself: A read error is possible here, since a much larger clone lies one base away. The chain combines TRBV7-9 with TRBJ2-2; weak D call: TRBD2 (5 bases). The V end lost 5 bases, the J end lost 8 bases, and 15 bases lay between the germline ends. Germline V gene lookup returns CDR1 SEHNR and CDR2 FQNEAQ (reference sequence). The CDR3 covers 14 residues. The CDR3 DNA is TGTGCCAGCAGCCTATTAGCGTCTTCGGGGGAGCTGTTTTTT. Amino acid sequence: CASSLLASSGELFF. Combining the CDR3 with reference TRBV7-9 and TRBJ2-2 gives the whole variable domain DTGVSQNPRHKITKRGQNVTFRCDPISEHNRLYWYRQTLGQGPEFLTYFQNEAQLEKSRLLSDRFSAERPKGSFSTLEIQRTEQGDSAMYLCASSLLASSGELFFGEGSRLTVL.

This clonotype was detected many times. The chain carries TRBV6-5 and TRBJ2-7; tentatively, D is TRBD1 (6 bases). CDR3 length equals 14 residues. Per the germline V gene, CDR1 is MNHEY and CDR2 is SVGAGI. The V gene lost 8 bases and the J gene lost 4 bases, with 18 bases spanning the gap. CDR3 DNA: TGTGCCAGCGCGGTAGAACAGGGCGGGTACGAGCAGTACTTC. Encoded protein: CASAVEQGGYEQYF.

Many counts were recorded for this clonotype. The rearrangement uses TRBV6-2 or TRBV6-3 and TRBJ1-5; a possible D gene is TRBD1 (5 bases). Trimming left V 5 bases short and J 5 bases short, with 19 bases between. Germline V gene sequence: CDR1 MNHEY, CDR2 SVGEGT. The CDR3 runs 16 residues. The CDR3 spells CASSTARGTWDQPQHF. CDR3 nucleotides: TGTGCCAGCAGTACCGCCCGAGGGACGTGGGATCAGCCCCAGCATTTT.

This clonotype was recorded at least ten times. The chain links TRBV9 to TRBJ1-1; TRBD1 matches at 7 bases. Per the germline V gene, CDR1 is SGDLS and CDR2 is YYNGEE. The CDR3 covers 13 residues. Germline trimming cut 2 bases from V and 8 bases from J; bases unmatched to any gene: 6. The CDR3 bases are TGTGCCAGCAGCGTGAAAGGGGGCGCGGAAGCTTTCTTT. Encoded protein: CASSVKGGAEAFF.

This clonotype has ten or more counts. The chain joins TRBV7-3 to TRBJ1-1; D perhaps matches TRBD1 (5 bases). V was trimmed by 5 bases and J by 5 bases, leaving 12 bases between them. The V gene's germline CDR1 is SGHTA and CDR2 FQGTGA. The CDR3 has 13 residues. In DNA form, the CDR3 reads TGTGCCAGCAGCGCGGGGGAGTTGACTGAAGCTTTCTTT. Its protein product is CASSAGELTEAFF.

At least ten counts were recorded for this clonotype. This chain joins TRBV4-3 and TRBJ1-2; D unresolved. The CDR3 contains 16 residues. The germline CDR1 and CDR2 sequences are LGHNA and YSLEER. Between the trimmed V and J ends, which lost 5 bases and 5 bases, there was a span of 21 bases. The DNA for the CDR3 is TGCGCCAGCAGCTTCCTTCGCAGCACCCCTCAATATGGCTACACCTTC. Its translation is CASSFLRSTPQYGYTF.

The table lists this clonotype with many counts. This rearrangement joins TRBV27 to TRBJ2-2, with 8 bases aligning to TRBD1. The V and J ends lost 6 bases and 5 bases, in that order; junction bases with no gene match: 20. The germline gives CDR1 MNHEY, CDR2 SMNVEV (reference sequence). This CDR3 is 19 amino acids long. Here the CDR3 reads CASSPNRVGGRQGTGELFF. The CDR3 bases are TGTGCCAGCAGCCCAAATCGGGTGGGGGGCCGACAGGGGACCGGGGAGCTGTTTTTT.